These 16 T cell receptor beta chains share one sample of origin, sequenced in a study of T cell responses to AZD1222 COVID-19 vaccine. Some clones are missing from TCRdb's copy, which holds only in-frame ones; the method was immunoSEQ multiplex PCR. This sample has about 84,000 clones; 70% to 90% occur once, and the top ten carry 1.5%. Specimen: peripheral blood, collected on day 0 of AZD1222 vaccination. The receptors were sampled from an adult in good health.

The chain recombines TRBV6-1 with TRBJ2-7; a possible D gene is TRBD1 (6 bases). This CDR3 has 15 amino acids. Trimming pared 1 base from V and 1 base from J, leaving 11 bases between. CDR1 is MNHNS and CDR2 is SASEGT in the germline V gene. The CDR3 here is CASSEGQGTSYEQYF. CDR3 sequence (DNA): TGTGCCAGCAGTGAAGGCCAGGGGACGTCCTACGAGCAGTACTTC.

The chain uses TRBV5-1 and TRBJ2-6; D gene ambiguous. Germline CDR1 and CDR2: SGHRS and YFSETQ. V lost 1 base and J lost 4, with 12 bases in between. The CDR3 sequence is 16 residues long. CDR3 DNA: TGCGCCAGCAGCTTGACCGGACGGGCGGGGGCCAACGTCCTGACTTTC. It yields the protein CASSLTGRAGANVLTF.

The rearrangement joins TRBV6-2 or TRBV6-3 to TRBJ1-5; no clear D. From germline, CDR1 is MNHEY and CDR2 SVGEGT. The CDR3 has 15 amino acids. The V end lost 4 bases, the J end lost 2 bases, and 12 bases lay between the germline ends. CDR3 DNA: TGTGCCAGCAGTTCCCTTCACGGAGGCAATCAGCCCCAGCATTTT. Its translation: CASSSLHGGNQPQHF.

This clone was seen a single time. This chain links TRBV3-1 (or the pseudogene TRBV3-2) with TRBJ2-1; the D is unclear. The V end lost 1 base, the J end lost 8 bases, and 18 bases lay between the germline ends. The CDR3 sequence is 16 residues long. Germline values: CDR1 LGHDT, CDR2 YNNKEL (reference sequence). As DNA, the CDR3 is TGTGCCAGCAGCCAAGCGGGTCACACGAGGTGGCATGAGCAGTTCTTC. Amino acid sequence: CASSQAGHTRWHEQFF.

CDR3 DNA: TGTGCCAGCAGCTCCCTCCCAGGCCCGGGCGAGCAGTACTTC. It codes for CASSSLPGPGEQYF. The rearrangement joins TRBV5-8 to TRBJ2-7; D is uncertain. V was pared by 3 bases and J by 6 bases, with 16 bases between. The CDR3 contains 14 residues. The V gene's germline CDR1 is SGHTS and CDR2 YDEGEE.

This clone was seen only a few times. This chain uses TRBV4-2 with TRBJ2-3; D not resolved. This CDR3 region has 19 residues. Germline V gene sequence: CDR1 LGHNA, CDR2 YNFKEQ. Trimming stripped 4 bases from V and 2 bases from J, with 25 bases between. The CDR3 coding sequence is TGTGCCAGCAGCCCAGGCCGTCAAATTAGCAGAAAGATCACAGATACGCAGTATTTT. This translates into CASSPGRQISRKITDTQYF.

Here the CDR3 DNA reads TGTGCCAGCAGGGACAGGGTGGGCTACACCTTC. As protein: CASRDRVGYTF. V and J are TRBV12-3 or TRBV12-4 and TRBJ1-2, with 8 bases fitting TRBD1. The V segment lost 6 bases and the J segment 8 bases; nucleotides outside the gene matches: 2. The length of the CDR3 is 11 residues.

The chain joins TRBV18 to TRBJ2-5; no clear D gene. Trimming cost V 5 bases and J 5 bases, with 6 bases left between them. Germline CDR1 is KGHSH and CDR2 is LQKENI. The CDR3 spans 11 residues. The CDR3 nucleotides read TGTGCCAGCTCAAGTGCGGAGACCCAGTACTTC. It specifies CASSSAETQYF. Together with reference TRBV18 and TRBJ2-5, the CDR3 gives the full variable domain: NAGVMQNPRHLVRRRGQEARLRCSPMKGHSHVYWYRQLPEEGLKFMVYLQKENIIDESGMPKERFSAEFPKEGPSILRIQQVVRGDSAAYFCASSSAETQYFGPGTRLLVL.

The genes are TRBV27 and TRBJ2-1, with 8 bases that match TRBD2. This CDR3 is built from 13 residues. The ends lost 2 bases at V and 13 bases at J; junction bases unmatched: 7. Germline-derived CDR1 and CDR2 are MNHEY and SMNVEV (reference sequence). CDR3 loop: CASSLGKRTSQFF. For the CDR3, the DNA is TGTGCCAGCAGTTTAGGAAAAAGGACTAGCCAGTTCTTC.

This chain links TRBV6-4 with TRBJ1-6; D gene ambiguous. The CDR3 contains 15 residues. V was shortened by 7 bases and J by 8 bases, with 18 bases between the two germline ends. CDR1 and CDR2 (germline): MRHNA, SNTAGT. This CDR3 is CASKTDWGSDSPLHF. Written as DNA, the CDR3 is TGTGCCAGCAAGACGGACTGGGGATCGGATTCACCCCTCCACTTT.

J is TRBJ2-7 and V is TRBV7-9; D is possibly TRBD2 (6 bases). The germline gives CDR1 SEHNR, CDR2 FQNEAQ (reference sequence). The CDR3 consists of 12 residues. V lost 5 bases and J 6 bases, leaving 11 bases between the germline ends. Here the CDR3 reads CASSPSTSEQYF. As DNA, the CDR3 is TGTGCCAGCAGCCCATCGACTAGCGAGCAGTACTTC.

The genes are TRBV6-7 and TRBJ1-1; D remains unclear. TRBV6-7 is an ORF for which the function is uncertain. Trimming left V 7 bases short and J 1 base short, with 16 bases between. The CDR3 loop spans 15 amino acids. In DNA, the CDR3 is TGTGCCAGCAAGCCTCTTTCCGGAGGGAACACTGAAGCTTTCTTT. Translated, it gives CASKPLSGGNTEAFF.

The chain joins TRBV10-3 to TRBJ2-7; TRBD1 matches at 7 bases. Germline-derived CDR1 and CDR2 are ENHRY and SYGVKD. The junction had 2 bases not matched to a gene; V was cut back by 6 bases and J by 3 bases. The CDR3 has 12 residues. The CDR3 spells CAISGDSYEQYF. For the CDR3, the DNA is TGTGCCATCAGCGGGGACAGCTACGAGCAGTACTTC.

The CDR3 bases are TGCGCCAGCAGCCAAGAAGGGGTTGGGACCCAGTACTTC. This codes for CASSQEGVGTQYF. The J gene is TRBJ2-5, the V gene TRBV4-3; weak D call: TRBD1 (5 bases). The CDR3 runs to 13 residues. The V gene lost 0 bases and the J gene lost 7 bases, with 9 bases spanning the gap. In germline, CDR1 is LGHNA, CDR2 YSLEER.

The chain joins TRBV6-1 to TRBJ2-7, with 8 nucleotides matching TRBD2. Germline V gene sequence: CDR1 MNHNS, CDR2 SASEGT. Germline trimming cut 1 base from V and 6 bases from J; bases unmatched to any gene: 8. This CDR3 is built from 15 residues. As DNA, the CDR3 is TGTGCCAGCAGTGAAGTTGGAGCGGGAGAGGGCGAGCAGTACTTC. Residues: CASSEVGAGEGEQYF.

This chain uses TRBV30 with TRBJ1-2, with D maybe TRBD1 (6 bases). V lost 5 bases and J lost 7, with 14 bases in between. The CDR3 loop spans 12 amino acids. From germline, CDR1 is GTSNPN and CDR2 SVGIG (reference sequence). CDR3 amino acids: CAWQDLDSGYTF. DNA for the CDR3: TGTGCCTGGCAAGACTTGGACAGTGGCTACACCTTC.